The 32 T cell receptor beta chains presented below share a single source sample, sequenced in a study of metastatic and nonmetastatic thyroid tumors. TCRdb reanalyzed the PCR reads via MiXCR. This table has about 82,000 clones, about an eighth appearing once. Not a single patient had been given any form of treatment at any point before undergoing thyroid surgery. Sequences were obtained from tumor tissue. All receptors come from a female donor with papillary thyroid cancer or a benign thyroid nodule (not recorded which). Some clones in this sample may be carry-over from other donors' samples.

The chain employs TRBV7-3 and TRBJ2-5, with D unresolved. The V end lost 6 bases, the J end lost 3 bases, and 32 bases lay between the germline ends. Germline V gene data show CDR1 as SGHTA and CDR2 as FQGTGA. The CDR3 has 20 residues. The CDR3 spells CASRFNPTPLRYTYKETQYF. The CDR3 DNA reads TGTGCCAGCAGATTTAACCCGACGCCGTTACGTTACACGTACAAAGAGACCCAGTACTTC. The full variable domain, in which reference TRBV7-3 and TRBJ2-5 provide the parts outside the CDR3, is GAGVSQTPSNKVTEKGKYVELRCDPISGHTALYWYRQSLGQGPEFLIYFQGTGAADDSGLPNDRFFAVRPEGSVSTLKIQRTERGDSAVYLCASRFNPTPLRYTYKETQYFGPGTRLLVL.

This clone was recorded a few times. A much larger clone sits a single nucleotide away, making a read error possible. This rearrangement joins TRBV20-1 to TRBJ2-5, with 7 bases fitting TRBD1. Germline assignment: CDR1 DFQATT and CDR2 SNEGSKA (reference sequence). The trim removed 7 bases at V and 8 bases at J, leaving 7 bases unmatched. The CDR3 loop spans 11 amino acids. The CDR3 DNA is TGCAGTGGAAGGGGGCTGGATACCCAGTACTTC. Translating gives CSGRGLDTQYF.

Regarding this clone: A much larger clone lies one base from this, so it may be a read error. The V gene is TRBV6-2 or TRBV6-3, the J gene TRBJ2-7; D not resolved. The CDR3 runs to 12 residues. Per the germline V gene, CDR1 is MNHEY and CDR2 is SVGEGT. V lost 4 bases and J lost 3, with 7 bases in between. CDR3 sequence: CASSSDHYEQYF. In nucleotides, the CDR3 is TGTGCCAGCAGTTCAGACCACTACGAGCAGTACTTC.

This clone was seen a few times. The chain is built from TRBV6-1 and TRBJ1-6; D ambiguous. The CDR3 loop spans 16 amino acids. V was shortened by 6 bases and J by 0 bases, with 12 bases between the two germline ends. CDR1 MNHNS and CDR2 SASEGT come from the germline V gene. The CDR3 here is CASRDGRDSYNSPLHF. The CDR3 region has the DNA TGTGCCAGCAGGGACGGCAGAGACTCCTATAATTCACCCCTCCACTTT.

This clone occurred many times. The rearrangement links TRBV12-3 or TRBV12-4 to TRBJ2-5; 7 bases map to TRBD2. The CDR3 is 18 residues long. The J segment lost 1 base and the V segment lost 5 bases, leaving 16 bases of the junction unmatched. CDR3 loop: CASSGTTGRSGTQETQYF. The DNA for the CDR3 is TGTGCCAGCAGTGGGACTACGGGTCGGAGCGGCACCCAAGAGACCCAGTACTTC.

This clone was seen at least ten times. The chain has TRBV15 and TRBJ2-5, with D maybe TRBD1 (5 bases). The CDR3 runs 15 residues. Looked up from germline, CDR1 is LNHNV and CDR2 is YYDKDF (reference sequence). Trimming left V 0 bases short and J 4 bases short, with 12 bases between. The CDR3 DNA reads TGTGCCACCAGCAGAGACAGGGAACCCTTAGAGACCCAGTACTTC. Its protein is CATSRDREPLETQYF.

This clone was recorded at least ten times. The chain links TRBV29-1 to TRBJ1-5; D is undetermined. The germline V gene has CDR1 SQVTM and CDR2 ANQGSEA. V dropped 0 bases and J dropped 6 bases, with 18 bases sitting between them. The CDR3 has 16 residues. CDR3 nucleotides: TGCAGCGTTGAAGATCTTGCGAAGGAGGACGGTCAGCCCCAGCATTTT. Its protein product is CSVEDLAKEDGQPQHF.

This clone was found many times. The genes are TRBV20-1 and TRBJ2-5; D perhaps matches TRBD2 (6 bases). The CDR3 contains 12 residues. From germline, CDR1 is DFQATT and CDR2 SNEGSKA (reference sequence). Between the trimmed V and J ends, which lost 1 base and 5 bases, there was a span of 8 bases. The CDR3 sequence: CSARVAGETQYF. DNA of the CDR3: TGCAGTGCTAGAGTTGCGGGGGAGACCCAGTACTTC.

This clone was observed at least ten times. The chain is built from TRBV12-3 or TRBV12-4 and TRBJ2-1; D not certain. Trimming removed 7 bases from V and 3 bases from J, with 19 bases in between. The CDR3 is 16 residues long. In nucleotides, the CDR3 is TGTGCCAGCACCTTATTCGGACCCCCCTACTACAATGAGCAGTTCTTC. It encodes CASTLFGPPYYNEQFF.

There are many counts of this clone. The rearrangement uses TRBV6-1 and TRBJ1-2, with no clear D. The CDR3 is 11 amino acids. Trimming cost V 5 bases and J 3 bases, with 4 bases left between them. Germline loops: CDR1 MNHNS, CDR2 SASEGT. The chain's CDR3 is CASSPHYGYTF. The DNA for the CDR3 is TGTGCCAGCAGTCCCCACTATGGCTACACCTTC.

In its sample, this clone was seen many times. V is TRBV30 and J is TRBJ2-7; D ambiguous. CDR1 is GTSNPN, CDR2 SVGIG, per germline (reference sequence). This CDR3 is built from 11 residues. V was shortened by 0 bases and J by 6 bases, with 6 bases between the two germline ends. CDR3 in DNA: TGTGCCTGGAGTGTATATTTCGAGCAGTACTTC. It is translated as CAWSVYFEQYF.

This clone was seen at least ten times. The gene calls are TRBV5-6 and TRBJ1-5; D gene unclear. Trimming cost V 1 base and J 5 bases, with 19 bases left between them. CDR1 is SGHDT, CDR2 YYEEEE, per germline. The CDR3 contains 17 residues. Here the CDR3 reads CASSLSGYGRPDQPQHF. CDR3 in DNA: TGTGCCAGCAGCTTGAGTGGGTATGGAAGGCCGGATCAGCCCCAGCATTTT.

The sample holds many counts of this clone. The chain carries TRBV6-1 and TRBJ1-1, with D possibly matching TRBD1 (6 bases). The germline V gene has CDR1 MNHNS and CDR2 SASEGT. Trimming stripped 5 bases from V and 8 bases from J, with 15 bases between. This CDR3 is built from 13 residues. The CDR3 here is CASSLGGAGEAFF. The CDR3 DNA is TGTGCCAGCAGTCTAGGGGGGGCAGGCGAAGCTTTCTTT.

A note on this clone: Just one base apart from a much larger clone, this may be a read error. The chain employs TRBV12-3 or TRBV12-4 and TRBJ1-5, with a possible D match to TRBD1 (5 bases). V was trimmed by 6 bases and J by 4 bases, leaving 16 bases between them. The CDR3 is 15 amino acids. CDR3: CASSTGLTLNQPQHF. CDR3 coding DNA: TGTGCCAGCAGCACGGGACTAACGCTTAATCAGCCCCAGCATTTT.

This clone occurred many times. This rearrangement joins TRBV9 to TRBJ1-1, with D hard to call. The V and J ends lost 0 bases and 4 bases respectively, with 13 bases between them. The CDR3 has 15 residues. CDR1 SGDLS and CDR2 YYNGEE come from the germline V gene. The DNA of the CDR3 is TGTGCCAGCAGCGTAGGCCCAAGTACGGGCACTGAAGCTTTCTTT. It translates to CASSVGPSTGTEAFF.

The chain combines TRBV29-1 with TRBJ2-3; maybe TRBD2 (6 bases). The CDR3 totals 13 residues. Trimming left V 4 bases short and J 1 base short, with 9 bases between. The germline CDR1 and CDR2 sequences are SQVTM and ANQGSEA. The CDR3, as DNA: TGCAGCGTTGGACTAGGAGGCACAGATACGCAGTATTTT. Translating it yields CSVGLGGTDTQYF.

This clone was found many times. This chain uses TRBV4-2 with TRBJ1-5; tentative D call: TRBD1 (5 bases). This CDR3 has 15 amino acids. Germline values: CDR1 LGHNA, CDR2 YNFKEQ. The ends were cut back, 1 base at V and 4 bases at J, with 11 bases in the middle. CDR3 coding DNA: TGTGCCAGCAGCCAAGGAGGCCAGGGAAATCAGCCCCAGCATTTT. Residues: CASSQGGQGNQPQHF.

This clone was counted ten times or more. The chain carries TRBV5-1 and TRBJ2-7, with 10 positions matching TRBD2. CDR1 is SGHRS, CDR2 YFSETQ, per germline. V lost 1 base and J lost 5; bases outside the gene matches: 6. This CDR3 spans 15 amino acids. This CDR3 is CASSLLAGGPDEQYF. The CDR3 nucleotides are TGCGCCAGCAGCTTGTTAGCGGGAGGACCTGACGAGCAGTACTTC.

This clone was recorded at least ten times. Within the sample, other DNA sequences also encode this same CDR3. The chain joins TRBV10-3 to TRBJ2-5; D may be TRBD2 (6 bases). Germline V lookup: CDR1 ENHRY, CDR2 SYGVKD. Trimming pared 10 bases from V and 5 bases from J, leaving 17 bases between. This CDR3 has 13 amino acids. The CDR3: CATWGLLNETQYF. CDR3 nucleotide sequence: TGTGCCACCTGGGGACTTCTGAACGAGACCCAGTACTTC.

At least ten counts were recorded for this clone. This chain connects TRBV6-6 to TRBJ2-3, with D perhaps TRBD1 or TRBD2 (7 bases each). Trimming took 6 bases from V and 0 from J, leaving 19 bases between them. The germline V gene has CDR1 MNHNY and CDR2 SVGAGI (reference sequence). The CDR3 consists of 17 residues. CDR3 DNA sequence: TGTGCCAGCAGCCCTATTAGACAGGGAGGGAGCACAGATACGCAGTATTTT. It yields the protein CASSPIRQGGSTDTQYF.

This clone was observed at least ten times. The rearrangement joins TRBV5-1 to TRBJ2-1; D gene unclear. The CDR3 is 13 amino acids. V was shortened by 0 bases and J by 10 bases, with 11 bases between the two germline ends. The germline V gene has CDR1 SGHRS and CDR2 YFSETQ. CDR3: CASSLETQNEQFF. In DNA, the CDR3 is TGCGCCAGCAGCTTGGAAACACAGAACGAGCAGTTCTTC.

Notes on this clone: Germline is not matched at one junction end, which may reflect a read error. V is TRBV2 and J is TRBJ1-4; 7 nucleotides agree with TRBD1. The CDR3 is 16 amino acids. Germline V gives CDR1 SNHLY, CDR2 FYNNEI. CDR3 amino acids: CASSEAQTRDRRKPFF. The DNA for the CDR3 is TGTGCCAGCAGTGAAGCCCAAACCCGGGACAGACGCAAACCGTTTTTT.

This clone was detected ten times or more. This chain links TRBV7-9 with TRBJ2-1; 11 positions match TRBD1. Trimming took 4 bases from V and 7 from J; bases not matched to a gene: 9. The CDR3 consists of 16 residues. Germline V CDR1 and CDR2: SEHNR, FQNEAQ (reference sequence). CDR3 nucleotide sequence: TGTGCCAGCAGCTCCCTTGGCGGGACAGGGGGAAATGAGCAGTTCTTC. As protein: CASSSLGGTGGNEQFF.

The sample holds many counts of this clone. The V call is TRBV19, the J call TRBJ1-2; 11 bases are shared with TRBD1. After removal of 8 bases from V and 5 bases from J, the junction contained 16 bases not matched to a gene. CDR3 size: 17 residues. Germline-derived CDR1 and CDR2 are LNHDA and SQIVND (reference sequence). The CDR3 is CASRTGGDPYTFYGYTF. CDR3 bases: TGTGCCAGTCGGACAGGGGGCGATCCCTATACTTTTTATGGCTACACCTTC.

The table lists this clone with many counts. CDR3 bases: TGTGCCAGCAGCCGGACAGGGCCTTATAATTCACCCCTCCACTTT. Its protein is CASSRTGPYNSPLHF. The gene calls are TRBV3-1 and TRBJ1-6; 8 nucleotides line up with TRBD1. The germline CDR1 and CDR2 sequences are LGHDT and YNNKEL (reference sequence). CDR3 size: 15 residues. The V and J ends lost 4 bases and 4 bases, in that order; junction bases with no gene match: 3.

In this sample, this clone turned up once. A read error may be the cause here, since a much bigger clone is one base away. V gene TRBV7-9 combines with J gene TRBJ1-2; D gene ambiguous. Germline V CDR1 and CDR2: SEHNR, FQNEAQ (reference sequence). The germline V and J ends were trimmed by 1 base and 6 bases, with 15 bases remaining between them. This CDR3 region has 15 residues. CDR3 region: CASSLGRLGNHGYTF. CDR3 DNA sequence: TGTGCCAGCAGCTTAGGCCGATTAGGGAACCATGGCTACACCTTC.

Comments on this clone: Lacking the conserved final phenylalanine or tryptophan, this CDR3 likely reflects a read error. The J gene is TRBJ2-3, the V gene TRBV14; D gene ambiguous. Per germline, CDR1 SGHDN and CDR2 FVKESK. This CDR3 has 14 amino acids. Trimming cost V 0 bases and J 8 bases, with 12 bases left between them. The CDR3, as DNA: TGTGCCAGCAGCCAAGACTTGGGAATGAGTACGCAGTATTTG. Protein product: CASSQDLGMSTQYL.

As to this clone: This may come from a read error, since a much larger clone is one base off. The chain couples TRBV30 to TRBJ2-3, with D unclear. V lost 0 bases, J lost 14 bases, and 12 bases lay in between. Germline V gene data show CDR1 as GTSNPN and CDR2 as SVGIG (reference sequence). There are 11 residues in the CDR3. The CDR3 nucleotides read TGTGCCTGGAGTGTAGCACAGAACCGGTATTTT. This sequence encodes CAWSVAQNRYF.

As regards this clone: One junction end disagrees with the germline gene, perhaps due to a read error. CDR3 amino acids: CTSSLARGLAGTGELFF. The CDR3 nucleotides read TGTACCAGCAGCTTGGCCAGGGGACTAGCCGGGACCGGGGAGCTGTTTTTT. The V call is TRBV5-4, the J call TRBJ2-2; 9 positions match TRBD2. This CDR3 contains 17 residues. The germline V gene has CDR1 SGHNT and CDR2 YYREEE (reference sequence).

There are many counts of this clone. The CDR3 nucleotides read TGTGCCAGCAGTTACTCGACAGGGTTCGACGAGCAGTACTTC. This gives the protein CASSYSTGFDEQYF. V is TRBV6-5 and J is TRBJ2-7; TRBD1 matches 7 bases. V gave up 0 bases and J gave up 5 bases; unmatched junction bases: 4. The CDR3 consists of 14 residues. Germline CDR1 reads MNHEY; CDR2 reads SVGAGI.

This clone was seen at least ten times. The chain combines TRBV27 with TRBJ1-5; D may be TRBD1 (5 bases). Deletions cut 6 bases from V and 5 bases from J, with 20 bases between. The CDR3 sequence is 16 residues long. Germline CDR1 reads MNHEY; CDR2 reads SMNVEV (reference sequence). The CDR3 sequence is CASRSGGAHSYQPQHF. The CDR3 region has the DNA TGTGCCAGCAGGAGTGGTGGGGCCCATTCCTATCAGCCCCAGCATTTT.

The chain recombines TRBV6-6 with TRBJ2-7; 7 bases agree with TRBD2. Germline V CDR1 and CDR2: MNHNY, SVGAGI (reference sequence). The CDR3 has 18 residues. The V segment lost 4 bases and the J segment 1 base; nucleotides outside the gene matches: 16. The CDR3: CASSSRLAGWPLSYEQYF. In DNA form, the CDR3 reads TGTGCCAGCAGTTCCCGACTAGCTGGATGGCCCTTATCCTACGAGCAGTACTTC.